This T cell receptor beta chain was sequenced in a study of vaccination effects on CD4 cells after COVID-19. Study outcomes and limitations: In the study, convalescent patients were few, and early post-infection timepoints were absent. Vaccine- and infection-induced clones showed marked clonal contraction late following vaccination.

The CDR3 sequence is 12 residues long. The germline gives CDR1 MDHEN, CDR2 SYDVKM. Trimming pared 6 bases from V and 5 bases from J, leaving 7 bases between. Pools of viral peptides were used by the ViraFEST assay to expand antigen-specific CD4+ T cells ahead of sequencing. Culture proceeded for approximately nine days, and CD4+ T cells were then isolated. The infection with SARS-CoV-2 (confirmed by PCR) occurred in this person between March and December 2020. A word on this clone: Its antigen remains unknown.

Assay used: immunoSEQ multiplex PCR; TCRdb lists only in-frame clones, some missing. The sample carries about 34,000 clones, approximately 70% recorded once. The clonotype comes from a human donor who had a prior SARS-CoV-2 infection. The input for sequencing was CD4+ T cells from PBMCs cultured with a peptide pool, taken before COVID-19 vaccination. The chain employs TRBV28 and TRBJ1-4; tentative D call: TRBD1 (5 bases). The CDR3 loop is CASSEGNEKLFF. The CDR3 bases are TGTGCCAGCAGCGAGGGGAATGAAAAACTGTTTTTT.